This T cell receptor beta chain was sequenced in a study of immune evolution from preneoplasia to lung adenocarcinoma. Germline values: CDR1 MNHEY, CDR2 SVGAGI. The CDR3 has 10 amino acids. Study-level results: Later-stage lesions seemingly showed higher T cell density and diversity than normal lung.

Resections took place in Japan or China from about 2013 to 2017. The protocol was immunoSEQ multiplex PCR, while the TCRdb copy is restricted to in-frame clones and leaves out a portion. The table includes around 40,000 clones, around 79% detected once. On this clone: The target antigen is unknown. Relative to the germline gene, one junction end is altered; a read error may explain this. The same CDR3 arises from other DNA sequences in this sample as well.

Specimen: FFPE invasive lung adenocarcinoma tissue. The chain employs TRBV6-5 and TRBJ2-7; D may be TRBD1 (6 bases). The source is a person in their sixties or seventies with lung adenocarcinoma. CDR3 nucleotide sequence: TGTGCCAGTGGGGGCTACGAGCAGTATTTC. It specifies CASGGYEQYF.